The 16 T cell receptor beta chains reported below all come from one sample, sequenced in a study of blood T cell dynamics during melanoma immunotherapy. The assay was immunoSEQ multiplex PCR, and TCRdb's table has in-frame clones only and misses some. The repertoire holds over 8,000 clones, less than 90% seen once, with just over 4% in the top ten. The time point is: week 3, after first cycle of checkpoint inhibitor. The material sequenced was blood, taken from a patient treated with checkpoint blockade. The receptors come from a human donor with melanoma.

The chain carries TRBV27 and TRBJ1-5; D is unclear. Per the germline V gene, CDR1 is MNHEY and CDR2 is SMNVEV (reference sequence). The CDR3 has 14 residues. V was shortened by 5 bases and J by 0 bases, with 8 bases between the two germline ends. The CDR3 nucleotides read TGTGCCAGCAGTCTACAAGTTAGCAATCAGCCCCAGCATTTT. Residues: CASSLQVSNQPQHF.

V gene TRBV6-5 combines with J gene TRBJ1-6; possible D gene TRBD1, 5 bases. CDR3 length equals 12 residues. The V and J ends lost 7 bases and 9 bases respectively, with 10 bases between them. Germline CDR1 reads MNHEY; CDR2 reads SVGAGI. The CDR3 region is CASKKGSSPLHF. CDR3 nucleotides: TGTGCCAGCAAAAAGGGGAGTTCACCCCTCCACTTT.

V is TRBV30 and J is TRBJ1-4, with a weak D call TRBD1 (5 bases). In germline, CDR1 is GTSNPN, CDR2 SVGIG (reference sequence). CDR3 length equals 15 residues. V lost 1 base and J lost 2, with 11 bases in between. DNA of the CDR3: TGTGCCTGGAGTGATCTCGGGGCGACTAATGAAAAACTGTTTTTT. Residues: CAWSDLGATNEKLFF.

This chain connects TRBV28 to TRBJ2-5; 8 bases match TRBD2. The CDR3 runs to 14 residues. V was clipped by 6 bases and J by 4 bases; unmatched bases: 7. Germline lookup yields CDR1 MDHEN and CDR2 SYDVKM. The CDR3 sequence is CASSTGGQGETQYF. In DNA form, the CDR3 reads TGTGCCAGCAGCACGGGAGGGCAGGGAGAGACCCAGTACTTC.

The chain is built from TRBV7-8 and TRBJ2-7, with D maybe TRBD1 (7 bases). Per the germline V gene, CDR1 is SGHVS and CDR2 is FQNEAQ. V lost 5 bases, J lost 6 bases, and 14 bases lay in between. CDR3 size: 13 residues. The CDR3 region is CASSPFQGGEQYF. The DNA of the CDR3 is TGTGCCAGCAGCCCCTTTCAGGGGGGCGAGCAGTACTTC.

J is TRBJ2-3 and V is TRBV9; D remains ambiguous. The CDR3 spans 15 residues. V lost 2 bases and J lost 0, with 10 bases in between. The V gene's germline CDR1 is SGDLS and CDR2 YYNGEE. The CDR3 loop is CASSVTVSSTDTQYF. CDR3 nucleotide sequence: TGTGCCAGCAGCGTGACGGTTTCTAGCACAGATACGCAGTATTTT. Combining the CDR3 with reference TRBV9 and TRBJ2-3 gives the whole variable domain DSGVTQTPKHLITATGQRVTLRCSPRSGDLSVYWYQQSLDQGLQFLIQYYNGEERAKGNILERFSAQQFPDLHSELNLSSLELGDSALYFCASSVTVSSTDTQYFGPGTRLTVL.

The chain employs TRBV6-1 and TRBJ1-1; D gene unclear. The CDR3 runs 15 residues. V lost 3 bases, J lost 4 bases, and 15 bases lay in between. CDR1 and CDR2 (germline): MNHNS, SASEGT. The DNA of the CDR3 is TGTGCCAGCAGTGAGTATACGACGCGGGGCACTGAAGCTTTCTTT. This translates into CASSEYTTRGTEAFF.

The V and J genes are TRBV19 and TRBJ1-6; a weak D match, TRBD1 (6 bases). V lost 3 bases, J lost 14 bases, and 17 bases lay in between. Per the germline V gene, CDR1 is LNHDA and CDR2 is SQIVND (reference sequence). This CDR3 has 14 residues. CDR3 DNA sequence: TGTGCCAGTAGTATTTTGGGGGCGACTCAGGCCCTCCACTTT. This translates into CASSILGATQALHF.

For the CDR3, the DNA is TGTGCCAGTAGCGACAGGGGGCTGTATAGCAATCAGCCCCAGCATTTT. Amino acid sequence: CASSDRGLYSNQPQHF. The gene calls are TRBV19 and TRBJ1-5; the match to TRBD1 covers 10 bases. Germline V CDR1 and CDR2: LNHDA, SQIVND (reference sequence). The junction had 5 bases not matched to a gene; V was cut back by 6 bases and J by 0 bases. CDR3 size: 16 residues.

This rearrangement joins TRBV5-1 to TRBJ1-6; D possibly corresponds to TRBD1 (5 bases). The CDR3 consists of 14 residues. CDR1 SGHRS and CDR2 YFSETQ come from the germline V gene. The V end lost 4 bases, the J end lost 14 bases, and 19 bases lay between the germline ends. CDR3 region: CASSPGQVREALHF. The CDR3 DNA is TGCGCCAGCAGCCCCGGGCAGGTCAGGGAGGCCCTCCACTTT.

CDR3 sequence: CASSQDRLGPSSYEQYF. CDR3 nucleotides: TGCGCCAGCAGCCAAGATAGACTGGGACCGTCGTCCTACGAGCAGTACTTC. The V and J genes are TRBV4-3 and TRBJ2-7; D may correspond to TRBD1 or TRBD2 (5 bases each). The germline gives CDR1 LGHNA, CDR2 YSLEER. Trimming left V 0 bases short and J 1 base short, with 16 bases between. The length of the CDR3 is 17 residues.

The chain couples TRBV28 to TRBJ2-1, with D perhaps TRBD1 (5 bases). The CDR3 is 17 residues long. CDR1 is MDHEN, CDR2 SYDVKM, per germline. V shed 6 bases and J shed 1 base, with 19 bases lying between them. CDR3 residues: CASSPGSQKGSYNEQFF. In nucleotides, the CDR3 is TGTGCCAGCAGCCCAGGGTCTCAAAAGGGGTCCTACAATGAGCAGTTCTTC.

V usage is TRBV14 and J usage is TRBJ2-7; no clear D. Trimming cost V 4 bases and J 4 bases, with 8 bases left between them. Germline loops: CDR1 SGHDN, CDR2 FVKESK. The CDR3 runs 12 residues. The CDR3 spells CASSLRDYEQYF. CDR3 sequence (DNA): TGTGCCAGCAGCCTCCGCGATTACGAGCAGTACTTC. Full variable domain (outside the CDR3, taken from reference TRBV14 and TRBJ2-7): EAGVTQFPSHSVIEKGQTVTLRCDPISGHDNLYWYRRVMGKEIKFLLHFVKESKQDESGMPNNRFLAERTGGTYSTLKVQPAELEDSGVYFCASSLRDYEQYFGPGTRLTVT.

This chain uses TRBV6-1 with TRBJ2-5, with 11 bases lining up with TRBD1. CDR1 and CDR2 from the germline V gene are MNHNS and SASEGT. This CDR3 region has 16 residues. The trim removed 2 bases at V and 5 bases at J, leaving 7 bases unmatched. CDR3 amino acids: CASSESAGTGGETQYF. CDR3 DNA: TGTGCCAGCAGTGAATCCGCCGGGACAGGGGGGGAGACCCAGTACTTC.

The gene calls are TRBV6-1 and TRBJ1-1, with no clear D. The CDR3 totals 13 residues. V shed 3 bases and J shed 2 bases, with 7 bases lying between them. CDR1 is MNHNS, CDR2 SASEGT, per germline. The CDR3 is CASSEWVNTEAFF. CDR3 coding DNA: TGTGCCAGCAGTGAGTGGGTTAACACTGAAGCTTTCTTT.

This clone showed up just a few times. V usage is TRBV7-6 and J usage is TRBJ1-1; 8 bases match TRBD1. The CDR3 contains 14 residues. The ends lost 2 bases at V and 4 bases at J; junction bases unmatched: 3. Germline assignment: CDR1 SGHVS and CDR2 FNYEAQ. The CDR3 nucleotides are TGTGCCAGCAGCTTACAAACAGGGGGCACTGAAGCTTTCTTT. Residues: CASSLQTGGTEAFF.